The present T cell receptor (beta chain) was sequenced within a study of beta chain features in type 1 diabetes. Broader study findings: Patients with Type 1 diabetes showed moderately but significantly shorter TCRB CDR3s in all four CD4+ subsets.

With regard to this clone: Its antigen remains unidentified.

Sequenced material consisted of expressed TCRB transcripts (all of the isolated RNA was reverse transcribed). Sequencing used immunoSEQ multiplex PCR; TCRdb keeps in-frame clones, though not all of them. In the table there are 230,000 or so clones, more than 15% of which are singletons. Germline CDR1 reads SQVTM; CDR2 reads ANQGSEA. The CDR3 is 13 amino acids. V was trimmed by 4 bases and J by 7 bases, leaving 16 bases between them. Sequencing was carried out using naive CD4+ T cells from blood. This clonotype was sampled from a man aged 25 to 40 with type 1 diabetes. The rearrangement uses TRBV29-1 and TRBJ1-1, with D possibly being TRBD1 (5 bases). The CDR3 region is CSVVATMGDEAFF. The CDR3 DNA is TGCAGCGTTGTTGCCACAATGGGGGATGAAGCTTTCTTT.